The 14 T cell receptor beta chains in this list originate from one sample, sequenced in a study of T cell responses to AZD1222 COVID-19 vaccine. Produced via immunoSEQ multiplex PCR; TCRdb's table is partial and in-frame only. The repertoire holds approximately 150,000 clones, with about 92% as singletons. The source material was peripheral blood, sampled 28 days after the second AZD1222 dose. All receptors derive from an adult who received the AZD1222 COVID-19 vaccine.

In its sample, this clone was seen once. The chain employs TRBV18 and TRBJ1-3; D is possibly TRBD1 (6 bases). CDR1 and CDR2 (germline): KGHSH, LQKENI. CDR3 length: 18 amino acids. V dropped 4 bases and J dropped 0 bases, with 19 bases sitting between them. For the CDR3, the DNA is TGTGCCAGCTCACTTCAGCAGCCGGGACAAAACTCTGGAAACACCATATATTTT. The encoded protein is CASSLQQPGQNSGNTIYF.

The chain links TRBV7-8 to TRBJ2-2, with TRBD2 matching over 13 bases. Trimming removed 1 base from V and 5 bases from J; junction bases left unmatched: 1. In germline, CDR1 is SGHVS, CDR2 FQNEAQ. The length of the CDR3 is 16 residues. CDR3 nucleotides: TGTGCCAGCAGCTTAGGGGGACTAGCGGGAACCGGGGAGCTGTTTTTT. Protein product: CASSLGGLAGTGELFF.

The chain links TRBV2 to TRBJ2-1; D may correspond to TRBD1 or TRBD2 (6 bases each). The germline gives CDR1 SNHLY, CDR2 FYNNEI. The CDR3 runs 14 residues. V lost 4 bases and J 4 bases, leaving 11 bases between the germline ends. The DNA of the CDR3 is TGTGCCAGCAGTGCCGGGGGCGCATACAATGAGCAGTTCTTC. Its protein is CASSAGGAYNEQFF.

The chain is built from TRBV29-1 and TRBJ2-5, with 9 bases fitting TRBD2. The CDR3 runs 15 residues. Germline assignment: CDR1 SQVTM and CDR2 ANQGSEA. The V gene end was trimmed by 4 bases and the J gene end by 5 bases; junction bases not matched to a gene: 11. This chain's CDR3 is CSVGLADSLKETQYF. The CDR3 DNA sequence: TGCAGCGTTGGACTAGCGGACTCCTTGAAGGAGACCCAGTACTTC.

This chain links TRBV7-9 with TRBJ1-2, with D perhaps matching TRBD1 (6 bases). The V gene's germline CDR1 is SEHNR and CDR2 FQNEAQ (reference sequence). V lost 5 bases and J 0 bases, leaving 22 bases between the germline ends. The CDR3 extends over 18 amino acids. DNA of the CDR3: TGTGCCAGCAGCCCGCCGGGGGGCGGAACGGGGTCTAACTATGGCTACACCTTC. It codes for CASSPPGGGTGSNYGYTF.

V gene TRBV30 combines with J gene TRBJ1-5; TRBD1 is a possible D gene (5 bases). The CDR3 has 14 residues. V gave up 2 bases and J gave up 7 bases, with 15 bases separating them. Germline V gene data show CDR1 as GTSNPN and CDR2 as SVGIG (reference sequence). CDR3 coding DNA: TGTGCCTGGAGTACAACAGGCCCAGGGCAGCCCCAGCATTTT. It is translated as CAWSTTGPGQPQHF. Drawing the rest from reference TRBV30 and TRBJ1-5, the complete variable domain is SQTIHQWPATLVQPVGSPLSLECTVEGTSNPNLYWYRQAAGRGLQLLFYSVGIGQISSEVPQNLSASRPQDRQFILSSKKLLLSDSGFYLCAWSTTGPGQPQHFGDGTRLSIL.

CDR3 region: CASTLRGLTEAFF. The CDR3 nucleotides are TGTGCCAGCACCCTTCGAGGGCTTACTGAAGCTTTCTTT. The chain carries TRBV7-9 and TRBJ1-1; D not resolved. Germline CDR1 and CDR2: SEHNR and FQNEAQ (reference sequence). The CDR3 spans 13 residues. The germline V and J ends were trimmed by 7 bases and 5 bases, with 14 bases remaining between them. Combining the CDR3 with reference TRBV7-9 and TRBJ1-1 gives the whole variable domain DTGVSQNPRHKITKRGQNVTFRCDPISEHNRLYWYRQTLGQGPEFLTYFQNEAQLEKSRLLSDRFSAERPKGSFSTLEIQRTEQGDSAMYLCASTLRGLTEAFFGQGTRLTVV.

This clone appeared a single time. The rearrangement joins TRBV28 to TRBJ1-2; D perhaps matches TRBD1 (5 bases). Trimming took off 3 bases at V and 0 bases at J, with 11 bases between the two ends. The germline gives CDR1 MDHEN, CDR2 SYDVKM. The CDR3 has 15 residues. CDR3: CASSLAQVSNYGYTF. DNA of the CDR3: TGTGCCAGCAGTTTGGCACAGGTTTCTAACTATGGCTACACCTTC.

The J gene is TRBJ2-3, the V gene TRBV24-1; 10 bases are shared with TRBD2. Germline CDR1 and CDR2: KGHDR and SFDVKD. Germline trimming cut 1 base from V and 2 bases from J; bases unmatched to any gene: 8. The CDR3 sequence is 18 residues long. CDR3 loop: CATSDFSWTSGLTDTQYF. The CDR3 bases are TGTGCCACCAGTGATTTCTCCTGGACTAGCGGCCTCACAGATACGCAGTATTTT.

The chain recombines TRBV5-1 with TRBJ2-7; 10 nucleotides align to TRBD2. The J segment lost 5 bases and the V segment lost 4 bases, leaving 15 bases of the junction unmatched. Per germline, CDR1 SGHRS and CDR2 YFSETQ. The CDR3 spans 17 residues. CDR3 in DNA: TGCGCCAGCAGCCATTTAAATGGAGCGGGAGGGTTTGACGAGCAGTACTTC. Protein: CASSHLNGAGGFDEQYF.

This clone was counted between two and nine times. V usage is TRBV11-3 and J usage is TRBJ2-7, with 7 nucleotides matching TRBD1. In germline, CDR1 is SGHNT, CDR2 YENEEA. The CDR3 sequence is 16 residues long. The J segment lost 1 base and the V segment lost 0 bases, leaving 6 bases of the junction unmatched. CDR3 amino acids: CASSLDLQGSSYEQYF. CDR3 DNA sequence: TGTGCCAGCAGCTTAGATTTACAGGGGTCTTCCTACGAGCAGTACTTC.

The chain employs TRBV7-2 and TRBJ1-5, with TRBD1 matching over 7 bases. Per the germline V gene, CDR1 is SGHTA and CDR2 is FQGNSA. There are 18 residues in the CDR3. V gave up 0 bases and J gave up 7 bases; unmatched junction bases: 15. The CDR3: CASSLAGLGGEKRQPQHF. The CDR3 region has the DNA TGTGCCAGCAGCTTAGCCGGCCTAGGGGGCGAGAAGAGGCAGCCCCAGCATTTT.

This clone was detected only once. The chain recombines TRBV7-8 with TRBJ1-6, with D possibly matching TRBD1 (5 bases). Trimming removed 5 bases at V and 5 bases at J, with 13 bases between. The CDR3 is 15 residues long. The germline V gene has CDR1 SGHVS and CDR2 FQNEAQ. CDR3 protein: CASSRAGWDNSPLHF. DNA for the CDR3: TGTGCCAGCAGCCGAGCAGGGTGGGATAATTCACCCCTCCACTTT.

CDR3 bases: TGCAGTGCTAGTTATCTGAAGGGCAGCCACGAGCAGTACTTC. Translation gives CSASYLKGSHEQYF. The gene calls are TRBV20-1 and TRBJ2-7, with D uncertain. CDR1 DFQATT and CDR2 SNEGSKA come from the germline V gene (reference sequence). Trimming cost V 3 bases and J 5 bases, with 17 bases left between them. The CDR3 length is 14 residues.